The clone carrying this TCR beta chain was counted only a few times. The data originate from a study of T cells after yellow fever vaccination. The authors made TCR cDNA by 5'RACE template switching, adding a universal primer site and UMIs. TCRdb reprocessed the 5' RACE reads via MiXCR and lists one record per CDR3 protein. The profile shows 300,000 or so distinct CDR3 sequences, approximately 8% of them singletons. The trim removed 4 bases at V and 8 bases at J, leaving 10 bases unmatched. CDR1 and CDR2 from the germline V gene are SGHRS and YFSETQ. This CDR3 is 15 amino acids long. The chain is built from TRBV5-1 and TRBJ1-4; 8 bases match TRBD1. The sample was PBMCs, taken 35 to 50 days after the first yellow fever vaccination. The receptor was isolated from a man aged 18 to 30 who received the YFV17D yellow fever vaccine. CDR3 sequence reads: CASSPDRVAGEKLFF. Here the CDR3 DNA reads TGCGCCAGCAGCCCGGACAGGGTTGCAGGAGAAAAACTGTTTTTT.